A selection of T cell receptor beta chains follows, all from one sample in a study of CD8+CD57+ T cells in acquired aplastic anemia. TCRdb processed the reads anew with MiXCR; each CDR3 protein has one entry. The data show about 80,000 distinct CDR3 sequences, more than 40% seen once. The sequencing sample was made of sorted CD4+, CD8+, or CD8+CD57+ T cells (not recorded which) from PBMCs. The source is a human donor in good health, serving as a control. Both conserved end residues are part of each CDR3. D genes are given only for firm matches. Rows give clone size only sometimes, using once, few, many, or a class for an expanded clone.

TGTGCCAGCAGCTCGGAACTAGCGGGGTCGGATACGCAGTATTTT | CASSSELAGSDTQYF | TRBV13 | many | TRBJ2-3 | TRBD2
TGCGCCAGCGAAGGGGGGGACAGGAGCTCCTACGAGCAGTACTTC | CASEGGDRSSYEQYF | TRBV10-2 | NA | TRBJ2-7 | NA
TGTGCCACCAGCGGGGAGGGCGGACACAATGAGCAGTTCTTC | CATSGEGGHNEQFF | TRBV15 | many | TRBJ2-1 | TRBD2
TGTGCCATCAGTGAGTCCCGGGACAGGAGACCGTCTGGGGCCAACGTCCTGACTTTC | CAISESRDRRPSGANVLTF | TRBV10-3 | NA | TRBJ2-6 | TRBD1
TGTGCCAGTAGTATCCGGGACAGAGGAAACACCATATATTTT | CASSIRDRGNTIYF | TRBV19 | NA | TRBJ1-3 | TRBD1
TGTGCCAGCAGTGGGGGACTAGCGGAGGAAGAGACCCAGTACTTC | CASSGGLAEEETQYF | TRBV6-1 | many | TRBJ2-5 | TRBD2
TGTGCCAGCAGTTTAGCGCCACCGGGACAGGGGGTTGAAGAGACCCAGTACTTC | CASSLAPPGQGVEETQYF | TRBV12-3/TRBV12-4 | NA | TRBJ2-5 | TRBD1
TGCGCCAGCAGCCAAGATGGGGGATCTAACACCGGGGAGCTGTTTTTT | CASSQDGGSNTGELFF | TRBV10-1 | NA | TRBJ2-2 | NA
TGTGCCATCAGTGGCCTATCTAGGGGTTGTAGTGGCTACACCTTC | CAISGLSRGCSGYTF | TRBV10-3 | few | TRBJ1-2 | NA
TGTGCCATCAGTGAGTCGACACGGGCCATCTATGGCTACACCTTC | CAISESTRAIYGYTF | TRBV10-3 | once | TRBJ1-2 | NA
TGCAGCGTTGAAGCCCTTAACTATGGCTACACCTTC | CSVEALNYGYTF | TRBV29-1 | NA | TRBJ1-2 | NA
TGTGCCAGTAGTTTGCAGCATCCCCAGCATTTT | CASSLQHPQHF | TRBV19 | NA | TRBJ1-5 | NA
TGTGCCAGCAGCTTAGGGGACAGCGAGCAGTACTTC | CASSLGDSEQYF | TRBV11-2 | many | TRBJ2-7 | TRBD1
TGTGCCAGCAGCCAGAGCGGGACACCTAATCAGCCCCAGCATTTT | CASSQSGTPNQPQHF | TRBV9 | many | TRBJ1-5 | NA
TGTGCCACCAGCAAGGAGGGGAATGAGCAGTTCTTC | CATSKEGNEQFF | TRBV15 | many | TRBJ2-1 | NA
TGTGCCAGCAGCCCCACAGCGGTGACAGGAAGTTACGAGCAGTACTTC | CASSPTAVTGSYEQYF | TRBV7-2 | many | TRBJ2-7 | NA
TGTGCCACCAGCAGAGATCGGGCAGGGAATGAAAAACTGTTTTTT | CATSRDRAGNEKLFF | TRBV15 | NA | TRBJ1-4 | NA
TGTGCCAGCAGTGAAGAGAGGGGGCCGTCCTACGAGCAGTACTTC | CASSEERGPSYEQYF | TRBV6-1 | few | TRBJ2-7 | TRBD1
TGTGCCAGCAGCCAAGATCAGGGGCGGATCACTGAAGCTTTCTTT | CASSQDQGRITEAFF | TRBV3-1 | once | TRBJ1-1 | NA
TGTGCCACCAGTGCCGCGACCGGGACAGGTTCCTACGAGCAGTACTTC | CATSAATGTGSYEQYF | TRBV24-1 | NA | TRBJ2-7 | TRBD1
TGTGCCAGCAGCCAGGGACTAGCAGCCTACAATGAGCAGTTCTTC | CASSQGLAAYNEQFF | TRBV7-8 | many | TRBJ2-1 | TRBD2
TGCGCCAGCAGCAACTTAGCGGGTAGCACAGATACGCAGTATTTT | CASSNLAGSTDTQYF | TRBV10-1 | NA | TRBJ2-3 | TRBD2
TGTGCCAGCAGTCTAAACCCCGGAGCAGGGGGCAATGGCTACACCTTC | CASSLNPGAGGNGYTF | TRBV27 | once | TRBJ1-2 | TRBD1
TGCAGTGCTCCCGGGACTAGCGACTACGAGCAGTACTTC | CSAPGTSDYEQYF | TRBV20-1 | NA | TRBJ2-7 | TRBD2
TGTGCCACCCCCGACCAGCGGACGGTAAGCAATCAGCCCCAGCATTTT | CATPDQRTVSNQPQHF | TRBV24-1 | few | TRBJ1-5 | NA
TGTGCCAGCAGCCAGACCGGGGTCGGCAATGAGCAGTTCTTC | CASSQTGVGNEQFF | TRBV6-2/TRBV6-3 | NA | TRBJ2-1 | NA
TGTGCCAGCAGCTTGCCCACTGACACCTACGAGCAGTACTTC | CASSLPTDTYEQYF | TRBV7-9 | NA | TRBJ2-7 | NA
TGTGCCAGCAGTGAGGCGTGGGTGAACACTGAAGCTTTCTTT | CASSEAWVNTEAFF | TRBV6-1 | NA | TRBJ1-1 | NA
TGTGCCAGCAGCCATGGACGCGCTTACTTC | CASSHGRAYF | TRBV3-1 | many | TRBJ2-7 | NA
TGCGCCAGCAGTGATGGGACTAGCGGACAAGAGACCCAGCATTTT | CASSDGTSGQETQHF | TRBV10-1 | NA | TRBJ1-5 | NA
TGTGCCAGCAGTTGGGCGGGACTCCCAACCTACGAGCAGTACTTC | CASSWAGLPTYEQYF | TRBV27 | NA | TRBJ2-7 | NA
TGCGCCAGCAGCTTCGGGAGTGGTCCGGGAGATACGCAGTATTTT | CASSFGSGPGDTQYF | TRBV5-1 | many | TRBJ2-3 | NA
TGTGCCAGCAGCCAAGGGACAGGGATGAACACTGAAGCTTTCTTT | CASSQGTGMNTEAFF | TRBV3-1 | few | TRBJ1-1 | TRBD1
TGTGCCATCAGTGAGGGGCCGGGGACTAGCGTTCTGAATGAGCAGTTCTTC | CAISEGPGTSVLNEQFF | TRBV10-3 | NA | TRBJ2-1 | TRBD2
TGTGCCACCAGTGGTGCGGGTGACGGTTATGGCTACACCTTC | CATSGAGDGYGYTF | TRBV24-1 | many | TRBJ1-2 | NA
TGTGCCAGCAGTGCGGACACCCCCCTGAGGCGCTACACCTTC | CASSADTPLRRYTF | TRBV25-1 | NA | TRBJ1-2 | NA
TGCGCCAGCAGCTTACAGGGGGGGGATGAGCAGTTCTTC | CASSLQGGDEQFF | TRBV5-1 | few | TRBJ2-1 | NA
TGTGCCAGCAGTTATGGACAGGCGCTATTCTACGAGCAGTACTTC | CASSYGQALFYEQYF | TRBV6-5 | NA | TRBJ2-7 | TRBD1
TGTGCCAGCAGCGTATACCAGAACTCCTACAATGAGCAGTTCTTC | CASSVYQNSYNEQFF | TRBV9 | NA | TRBJ2-1 | NA
TGTGCCACCAGTGATCCCAGCGGGGCCACAGATACGCAGTATTTT | CATSDPSGATDTQYF | TRBV24-1 | few | TRBJ2-3 | TRBD2
TGCGCCAGCAGCAAATGGGGGCAGGGAGACACTGAAGCTTTCTTT | CASSKWGQGDTEAFF | TRBV5-1 | once | TRBJ1-1 | NA
TGTGCCATCAGTGAGTCGGGGACAGAATACAATGAGCAGTTCTTC | CAISESGTEYNEQFF | TRBV10-3 | NA | TRBJ2-1 | TRBD1
TGTGCCAGCAGCCTAGGGACTAGCGGGAATGTTTTGGAGACCCAGTACTTC | CASSLGTSGNVLETQYF | TRBV7-7 | NA | TRBJ2-5 | TRBD2
TGCAGTGCTAGAGATCATGGACTAGCGGGCACCACAATCCATGAGCAGTTCTTC | CSARDHGLAGTTIHEQFF | TRBV20-1 | many | TRBJ2-1 | TRBD2
TGTGCCAGCTCAGGTTTGGGGCTAGGAGTGGATACGCAGTATTTT | CASSGLGLGVDTQYF | TRBV25-1 | few | TRBJ2-3 | NA
TGCGCCAGCAGGGACGGTCAGAAGGGGGCAGTAGTTGGTGAGCAGTTCTTC | CASRDGQKGAVVGEQFF | TRBV10-2 | many | TRBJ2-1 | TRBD1
TGTGCCACCAGTGATTTTTCCGGGGCAGGGGGCGGGGAGACCCAGTACTTC | CATSDFSGAGGGETQYF | TRBV24-1 | many | TRBJ2-5 | TRBD1
TGTGCCTGGAGGGGGAACTCCTACAATGAGCAGTTCTTC | CAWRGNSYNEQFF | TRBV30 | NA | TRBJ2-1 | NA
TGTGCCACCAGCAGGGGATGGGGCGAGCAGTACTTC | CATSRGWGEQYF | TRBV15 | NA | TRBJ2-7 | NA
TGTGCCAGCAGCGTATTTATCGGGACAGGTTATGGCTACACCTTC | CASSVFIGTGYGYTF | TRBV9 | NA | TRBJ1-2 | TRBD1